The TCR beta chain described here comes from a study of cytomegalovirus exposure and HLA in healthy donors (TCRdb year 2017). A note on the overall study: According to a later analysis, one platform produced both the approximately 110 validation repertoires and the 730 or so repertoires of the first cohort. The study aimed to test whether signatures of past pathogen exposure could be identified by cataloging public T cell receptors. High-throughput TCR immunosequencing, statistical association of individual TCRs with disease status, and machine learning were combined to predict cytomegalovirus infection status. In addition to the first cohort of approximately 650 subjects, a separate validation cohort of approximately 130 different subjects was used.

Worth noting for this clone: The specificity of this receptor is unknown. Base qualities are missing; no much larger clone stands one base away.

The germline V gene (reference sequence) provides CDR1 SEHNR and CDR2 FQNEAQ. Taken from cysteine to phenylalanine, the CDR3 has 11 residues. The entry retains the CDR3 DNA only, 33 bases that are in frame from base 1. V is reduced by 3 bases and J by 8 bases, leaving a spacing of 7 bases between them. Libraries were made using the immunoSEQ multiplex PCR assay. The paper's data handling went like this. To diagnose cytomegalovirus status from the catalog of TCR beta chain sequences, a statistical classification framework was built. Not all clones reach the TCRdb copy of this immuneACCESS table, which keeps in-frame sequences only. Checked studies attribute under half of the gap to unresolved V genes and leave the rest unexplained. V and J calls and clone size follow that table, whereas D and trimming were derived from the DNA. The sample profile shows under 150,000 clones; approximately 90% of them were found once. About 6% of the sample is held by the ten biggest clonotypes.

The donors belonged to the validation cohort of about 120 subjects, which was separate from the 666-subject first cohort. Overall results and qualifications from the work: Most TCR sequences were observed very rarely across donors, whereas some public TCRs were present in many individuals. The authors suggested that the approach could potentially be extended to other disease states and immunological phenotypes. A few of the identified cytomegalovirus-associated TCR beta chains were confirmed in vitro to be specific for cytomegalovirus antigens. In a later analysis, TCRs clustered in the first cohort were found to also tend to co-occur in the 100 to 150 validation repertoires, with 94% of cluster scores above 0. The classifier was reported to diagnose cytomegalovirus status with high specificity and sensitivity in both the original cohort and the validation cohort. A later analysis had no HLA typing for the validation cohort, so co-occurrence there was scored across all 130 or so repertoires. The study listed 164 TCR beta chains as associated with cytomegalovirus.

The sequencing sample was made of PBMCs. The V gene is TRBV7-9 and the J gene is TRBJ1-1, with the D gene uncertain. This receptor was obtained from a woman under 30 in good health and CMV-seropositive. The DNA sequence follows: TGTGCCAGCAGCTTTTCTGTCGAAGCTTTCTTT. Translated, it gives CASSFSVEAFF.